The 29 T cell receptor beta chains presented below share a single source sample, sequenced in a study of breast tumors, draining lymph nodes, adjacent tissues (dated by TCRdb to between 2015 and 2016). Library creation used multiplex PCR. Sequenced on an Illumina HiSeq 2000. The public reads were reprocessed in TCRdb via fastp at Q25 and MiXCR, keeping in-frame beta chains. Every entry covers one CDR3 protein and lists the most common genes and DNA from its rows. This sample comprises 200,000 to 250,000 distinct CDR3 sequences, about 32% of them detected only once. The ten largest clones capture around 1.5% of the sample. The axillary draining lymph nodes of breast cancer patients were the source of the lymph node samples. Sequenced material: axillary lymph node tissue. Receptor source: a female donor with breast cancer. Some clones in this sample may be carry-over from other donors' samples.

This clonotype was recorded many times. For the CDR3, the DNA is TGTGCCAGCAGTTTAGGAGGCGGAACTAATGAAAAACTGTTTTTT. This translates into CASSLGGGTNEKLFF. This rearrangement joins TRBV28 to TRBJ1-4; unclear D gene. The CDR3 length is 15 residues. Germline V gene sequence: CDR1 MDHEN, CDR2 SYDVKM. The V and J ends lost 2 bases and 1 base respectively, with 8 bases between them.

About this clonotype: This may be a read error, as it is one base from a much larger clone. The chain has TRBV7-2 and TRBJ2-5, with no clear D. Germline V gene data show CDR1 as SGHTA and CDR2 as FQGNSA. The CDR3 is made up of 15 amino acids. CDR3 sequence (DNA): TGTGCCAGCAGCTTAGTCGGGTCCGGCGGAGAGACCCAGCACTTC. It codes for CASSLVGSGGETQHF.

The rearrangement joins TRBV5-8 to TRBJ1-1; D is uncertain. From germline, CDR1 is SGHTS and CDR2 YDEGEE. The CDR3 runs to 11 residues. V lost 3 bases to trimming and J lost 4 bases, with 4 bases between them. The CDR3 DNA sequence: TGTGCCAGCAGCTCCTTCACTGAAGCTTTCTTT. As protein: CASSSFTEAFF.

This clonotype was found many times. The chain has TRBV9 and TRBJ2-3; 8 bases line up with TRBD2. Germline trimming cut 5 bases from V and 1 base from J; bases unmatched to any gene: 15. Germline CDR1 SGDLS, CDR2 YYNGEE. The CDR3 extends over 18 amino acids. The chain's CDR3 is CASSWGGLGIDGTDTQYF. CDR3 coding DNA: TGTGCCAGCAGTTGGGGGGGACTAGGAATCGATGGCACAGATACGCAGTATTTT.

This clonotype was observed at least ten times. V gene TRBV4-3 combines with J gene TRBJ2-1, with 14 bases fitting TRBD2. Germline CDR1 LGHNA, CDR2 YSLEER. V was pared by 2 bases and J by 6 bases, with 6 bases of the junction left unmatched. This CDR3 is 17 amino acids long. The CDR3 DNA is TGCGCCAGCAGCCAAAGGGAGGGACTAGCGGGAGTCAATGAGCAGTTCTTC. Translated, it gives CASSQREGLAGVNEQFF.

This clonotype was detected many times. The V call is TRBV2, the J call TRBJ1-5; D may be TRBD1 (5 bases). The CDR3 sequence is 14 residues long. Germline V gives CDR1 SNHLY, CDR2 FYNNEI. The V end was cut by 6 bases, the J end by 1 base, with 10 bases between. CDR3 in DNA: TGTGCCAGCAGACCAGGGTTAAGCAATCAGCCCCAGCATTTT. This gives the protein CASRPGLSNQPQHF.

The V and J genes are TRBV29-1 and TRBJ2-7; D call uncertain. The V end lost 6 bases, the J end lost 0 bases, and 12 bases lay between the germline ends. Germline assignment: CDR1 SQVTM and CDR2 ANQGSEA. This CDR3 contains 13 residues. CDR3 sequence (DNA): TGCAGCGTAGTCCCAAGTAGCTCCTACGAGCAGTACTTC. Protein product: CSVVPSSSYEQYF.

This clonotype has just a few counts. Written as DNA, the CDR3 is TGTGCCAGCAGTGTTAACAGGGGACCTGAAGGGGTTATGTATGGCTACACCTTC. Residues: CASSVNRGPEGVMYGYTF. The rearrangement links TRBV27 to TRBJ1-2; 7 bases are a match to TRBD1. The CDR3 has 18 amino acids. V shed 5 bases, J shed 5 bases, and the junction held 20 bases outside the gene matches. The germline CDR1 and CDR2 sequences are MNHEY and SMNVEV (reference sequence).

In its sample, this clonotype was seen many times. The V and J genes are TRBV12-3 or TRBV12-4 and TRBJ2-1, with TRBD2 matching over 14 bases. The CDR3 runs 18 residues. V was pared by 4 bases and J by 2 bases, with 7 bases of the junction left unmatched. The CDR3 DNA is TGTGCCAGCAGTTCCGGGACTAGCGGGAGCGCCACCTACAATGAGCAGTTCTTC. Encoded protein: CASSSGTSGSATYNEQFF.

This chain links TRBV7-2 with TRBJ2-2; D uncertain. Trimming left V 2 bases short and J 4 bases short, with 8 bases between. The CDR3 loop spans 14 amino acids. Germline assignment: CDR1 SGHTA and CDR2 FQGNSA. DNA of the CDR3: TGTGCCAGCAGCTTAAGTGCGTTCACCGGGGAGCTGTTTTTT. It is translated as CASSLSAFTGELFF.

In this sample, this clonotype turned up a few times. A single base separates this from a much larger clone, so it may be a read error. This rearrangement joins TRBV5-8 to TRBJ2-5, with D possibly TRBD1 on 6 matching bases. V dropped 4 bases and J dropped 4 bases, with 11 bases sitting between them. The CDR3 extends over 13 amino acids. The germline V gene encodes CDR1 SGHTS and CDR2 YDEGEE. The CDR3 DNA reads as TGTGCCAGCAGCCCTGGACAGACAGAGACCCAGTACTTC. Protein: CASSPGQTETQYF.

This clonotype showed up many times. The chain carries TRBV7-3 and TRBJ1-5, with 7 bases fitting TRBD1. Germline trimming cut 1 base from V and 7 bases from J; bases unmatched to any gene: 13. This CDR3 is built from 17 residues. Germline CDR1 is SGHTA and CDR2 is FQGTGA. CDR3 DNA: TGTGCCAGCAGCTTAAACCTGTCCCAGGGGGGGGGACAGCCCCAGCATTTT. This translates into CASSLNLSQGGGQPQHF.

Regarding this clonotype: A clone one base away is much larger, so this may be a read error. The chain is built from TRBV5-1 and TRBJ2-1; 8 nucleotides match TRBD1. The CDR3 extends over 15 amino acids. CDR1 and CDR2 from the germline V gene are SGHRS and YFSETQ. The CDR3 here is CASNLFGQGGREQFF. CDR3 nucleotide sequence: TGCGCCAGCAACTTGTTTGGACAGGGAGGTCGGGAGCAGTTCTTC.

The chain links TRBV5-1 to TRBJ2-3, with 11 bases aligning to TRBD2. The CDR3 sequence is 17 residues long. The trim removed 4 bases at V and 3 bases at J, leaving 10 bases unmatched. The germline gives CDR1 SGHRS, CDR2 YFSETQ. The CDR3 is CASSPTRGLAATDTQYF. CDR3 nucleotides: TGCGCCAGCAGCCCTACCAGGGGACTAGCGGCGACAGATACGCAGTATTTT.

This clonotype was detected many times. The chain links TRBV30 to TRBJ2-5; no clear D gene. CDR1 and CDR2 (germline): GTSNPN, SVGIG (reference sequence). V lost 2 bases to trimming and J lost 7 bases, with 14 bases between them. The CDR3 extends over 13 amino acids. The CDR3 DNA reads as TGTGCCTGGAGTTCCGGGCCTCCAGGGACCCAGTACTTC. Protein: CAWSSGPPGTQYF.

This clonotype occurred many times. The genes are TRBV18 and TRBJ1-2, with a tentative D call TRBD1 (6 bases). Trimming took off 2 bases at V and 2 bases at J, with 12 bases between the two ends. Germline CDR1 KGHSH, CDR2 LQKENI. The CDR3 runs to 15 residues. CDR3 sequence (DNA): TGTGCCAGCTCACCAGTTCCGGACAGAAACTATGGCTACACCTTC. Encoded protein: CASSPVPDRNYGYTF. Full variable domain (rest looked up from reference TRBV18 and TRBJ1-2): NAGVMQNPRHLVRRRGQEARLRCSPMKGHSHVYWYRQLPEEGLKFMVYLQKENIIDESGMPKERFSAEFPKEGPSILRIQQVVRGDSAAYFCASSPVPDRNYGYTFGSGTRLTVV.

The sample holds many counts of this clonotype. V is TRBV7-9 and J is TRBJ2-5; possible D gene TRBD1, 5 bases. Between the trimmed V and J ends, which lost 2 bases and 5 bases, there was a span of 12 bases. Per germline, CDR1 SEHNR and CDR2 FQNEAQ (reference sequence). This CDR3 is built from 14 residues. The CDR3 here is CASSLPSGSETQYF. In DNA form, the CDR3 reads TGTGCCAGCAGCTTACCGTCAGGGTCGGAGACCCAGTACTTC. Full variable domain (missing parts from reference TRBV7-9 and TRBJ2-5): DTGVSQNPRHKITKRGQNVTFRCDPISEHNRLYWYRQTLGQGPEFLTYFQNEAQLEKSRLLSDRFSAERPKGSFSTLEIQRTEQGDSAMYLCASSLPSGSETQYFGPGTRLLVL.

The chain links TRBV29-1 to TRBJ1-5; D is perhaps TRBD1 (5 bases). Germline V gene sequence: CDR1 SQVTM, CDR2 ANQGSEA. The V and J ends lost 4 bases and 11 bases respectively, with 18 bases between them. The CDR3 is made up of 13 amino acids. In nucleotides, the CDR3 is TGCAGCGTTGGGTGGGGGGTACGAGAGACCCAGCATTTT. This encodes CSVGWGVRETQHF.

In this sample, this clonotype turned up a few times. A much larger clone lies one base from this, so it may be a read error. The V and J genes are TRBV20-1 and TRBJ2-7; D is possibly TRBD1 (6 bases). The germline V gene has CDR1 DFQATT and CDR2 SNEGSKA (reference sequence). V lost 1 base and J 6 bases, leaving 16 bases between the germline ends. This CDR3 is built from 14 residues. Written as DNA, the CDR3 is TGCAGTGCTAGAGTAACAGGGTGGGCCTCCGAGCAGTACTTC. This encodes CSARVTGWASEQYF.

The CDR3 DNA is TGTGCCAGCAGCCAAGATTTGGCGGACAGGGGGCATGGCTACACCTTC. It yields the protein CASSQDLADRGHGYTF. The J gene is TRBJ1-2, the V gene TRBV4-2, with 11 nucleotides matching TRBD1. The germline V gene encodes CDR1 LGHNA and CDR2 YNFKEQ. This CDR3 contains 16 residues. V was clipped by 0 bases and J by 6 bases; unmatched bases: 6.

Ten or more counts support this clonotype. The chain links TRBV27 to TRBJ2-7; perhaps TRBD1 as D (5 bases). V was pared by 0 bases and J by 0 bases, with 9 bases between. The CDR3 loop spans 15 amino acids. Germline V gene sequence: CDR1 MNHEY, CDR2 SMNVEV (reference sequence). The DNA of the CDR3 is TGTGCCAGCAGTTTATCGGTAAGGGGCTCCTACGAGCAGTACTTC. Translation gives CASSLSVRGSYEQYF.

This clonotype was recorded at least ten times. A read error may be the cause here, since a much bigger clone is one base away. This CDR3 reads CVSREGQAVSYGYTF. CDR3 nucleotide sequence: TGTGTCAGCAGAGAGGGACAGGCGGTCTCCTATGGCTACACCTTC. J is TRBJ1-2 and V is TRBV2; 8 nucleotides align to TRBD1. CDR3 length equals 15 residues. CDR1 is SNHLY, CDR2 FYNNEI, per germline.

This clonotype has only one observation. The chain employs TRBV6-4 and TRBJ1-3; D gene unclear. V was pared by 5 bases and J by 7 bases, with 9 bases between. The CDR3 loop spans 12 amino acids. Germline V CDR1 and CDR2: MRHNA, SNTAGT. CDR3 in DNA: TGTGCCAGCAGTCAACAGTCGAACACCATATATTTT. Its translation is CASSQQSNTIYF.

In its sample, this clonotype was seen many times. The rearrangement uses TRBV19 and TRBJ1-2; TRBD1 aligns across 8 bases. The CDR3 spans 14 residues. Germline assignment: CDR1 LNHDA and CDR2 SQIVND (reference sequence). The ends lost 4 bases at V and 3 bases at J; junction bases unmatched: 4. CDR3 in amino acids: CASSRTGNYYGYTF. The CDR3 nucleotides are TGTGCCAGTAGTAGGACAGGGAACTACTATGGCTACACCTTC.

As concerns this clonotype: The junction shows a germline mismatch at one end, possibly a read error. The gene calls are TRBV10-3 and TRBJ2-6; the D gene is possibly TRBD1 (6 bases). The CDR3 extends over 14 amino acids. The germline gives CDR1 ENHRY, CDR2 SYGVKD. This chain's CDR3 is CAISESAGANTEAF. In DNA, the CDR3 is TGTGCCATCAGTGAGTCGGCAGGGGCGAACACTGAAGCTTTC.

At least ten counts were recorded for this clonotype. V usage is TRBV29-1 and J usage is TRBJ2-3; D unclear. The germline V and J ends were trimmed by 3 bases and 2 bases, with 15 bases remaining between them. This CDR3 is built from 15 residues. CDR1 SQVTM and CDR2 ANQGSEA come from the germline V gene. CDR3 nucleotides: TGCAGCGTTGAGGTTGTTCAGGACCTCACAGATACGCAGTATTTT. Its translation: CSVEVVQDLTDTQYF.

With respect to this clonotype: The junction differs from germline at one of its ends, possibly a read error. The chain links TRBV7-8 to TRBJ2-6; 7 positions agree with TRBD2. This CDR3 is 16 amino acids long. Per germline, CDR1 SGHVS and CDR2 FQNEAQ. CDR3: CASSLPLGGGGNVLTF. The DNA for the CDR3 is TGTGCCAGCAGCTTACCGCTCGGCGGCGGGGGCAACGTCCTGACTTTC. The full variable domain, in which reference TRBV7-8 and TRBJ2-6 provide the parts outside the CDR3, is GAGVSQSPRYKVAKRGQDVALRCDPISGHVSLFWYQQALGQGPEFLTYFQNEAQLDKSGLPSDRFFAERPEGSVSTLKIQRTQQEDSAVYLCASSLPLGGGGNVLTFGAGSRLTVL.

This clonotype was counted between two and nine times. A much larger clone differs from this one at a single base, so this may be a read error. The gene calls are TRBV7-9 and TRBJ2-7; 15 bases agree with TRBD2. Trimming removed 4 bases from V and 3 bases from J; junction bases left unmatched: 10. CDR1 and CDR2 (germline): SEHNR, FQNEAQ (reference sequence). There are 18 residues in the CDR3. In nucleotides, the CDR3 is TGTGCCAGCAGCTCGGCCGGGACTAGCGGGAGGATTCTCTACGAGCAGTACTTC. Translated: CASSSAGTSGRILYEQYF. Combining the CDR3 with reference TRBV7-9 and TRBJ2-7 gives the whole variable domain DTGVSQNPRHKITKRGQNVTFRCDPISEHNRLYWYRQTLGQGPEFLTYFQNEAQLEKSRLLSDRFSAERPKGSFSTLEIQRTEQGDSAMYLCASSSAGTSGRILYEQYFGPGTRLTVT.

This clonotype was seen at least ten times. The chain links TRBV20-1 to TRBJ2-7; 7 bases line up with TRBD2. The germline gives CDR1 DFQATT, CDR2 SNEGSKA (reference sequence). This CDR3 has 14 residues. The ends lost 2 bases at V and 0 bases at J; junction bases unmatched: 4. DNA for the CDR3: TGCAGTGCTAGACCAGCGGGGCTCTCCTACGAGCAGTACTTC. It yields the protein CSARPAGLSYEQYF.